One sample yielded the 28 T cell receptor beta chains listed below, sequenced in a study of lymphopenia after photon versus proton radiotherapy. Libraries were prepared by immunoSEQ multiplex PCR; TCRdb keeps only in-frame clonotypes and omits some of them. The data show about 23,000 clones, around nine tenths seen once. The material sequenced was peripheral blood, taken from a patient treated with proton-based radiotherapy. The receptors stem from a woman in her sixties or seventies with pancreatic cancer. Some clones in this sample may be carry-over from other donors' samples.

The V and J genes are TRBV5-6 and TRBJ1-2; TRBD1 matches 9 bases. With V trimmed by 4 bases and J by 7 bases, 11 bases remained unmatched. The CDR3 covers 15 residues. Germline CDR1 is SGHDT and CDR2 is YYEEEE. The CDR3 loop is CASSINRDRALGYTF. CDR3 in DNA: TGTGCCAGCAGCATAAACCGGGACAGGGCACTTGGCTACACCTTC. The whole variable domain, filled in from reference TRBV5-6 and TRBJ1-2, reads DAGVTQSPTHLIKTRGQQVTLRCSPKSGHDTVSWYQQALGQGPQFIFQYYEEEERQRGNFPDRFSGHQFPNYSSELNVNALLLGDSALYLCASSINRDRALGYTFGSGTRLTVV.

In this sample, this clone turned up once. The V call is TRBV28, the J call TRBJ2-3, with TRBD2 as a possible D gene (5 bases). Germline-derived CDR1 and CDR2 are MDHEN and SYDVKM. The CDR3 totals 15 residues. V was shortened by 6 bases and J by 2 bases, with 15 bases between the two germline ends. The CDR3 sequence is CASSPWERSTDTQYF. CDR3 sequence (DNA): TGTGCCAGCAGCCCCTGGGAGCGGTCCACAGATACGCAGTATTTT.

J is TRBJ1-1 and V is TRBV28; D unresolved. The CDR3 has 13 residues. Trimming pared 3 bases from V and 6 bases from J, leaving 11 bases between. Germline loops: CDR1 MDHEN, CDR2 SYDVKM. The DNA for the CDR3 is TGTGCCAGCAGTTTTAGGCAGGTACCTGAAGCTTTCTTT. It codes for CASSFRQVPEAFF.

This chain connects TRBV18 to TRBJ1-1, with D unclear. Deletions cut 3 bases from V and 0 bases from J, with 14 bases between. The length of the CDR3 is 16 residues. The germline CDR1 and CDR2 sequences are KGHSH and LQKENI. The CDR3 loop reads CASSPGEGDMNTEAFF. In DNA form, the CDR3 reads TGTGCCAGCTCACCTGGGGAGGGAGACATGAACACTGAAGCTTTCTTT.

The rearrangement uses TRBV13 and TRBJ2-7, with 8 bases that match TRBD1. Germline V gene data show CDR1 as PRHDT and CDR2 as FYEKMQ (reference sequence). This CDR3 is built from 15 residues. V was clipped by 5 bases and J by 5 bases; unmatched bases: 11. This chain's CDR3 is CASSPRGRAVDEQYF. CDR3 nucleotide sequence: TGTGCCAGCAGCCCCAGGGGGCGGGCGGTAGACGAGCAGTACTTC.

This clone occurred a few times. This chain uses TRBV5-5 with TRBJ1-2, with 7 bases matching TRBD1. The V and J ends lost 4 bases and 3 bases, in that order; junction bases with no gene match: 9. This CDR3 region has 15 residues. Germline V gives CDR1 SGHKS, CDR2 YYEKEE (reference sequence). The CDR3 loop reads CASSRLQGIDYGYTF. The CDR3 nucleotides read TGTGCCAGCAGCAGGCTACAGGGGATCGACTATGGCTACACCTTC. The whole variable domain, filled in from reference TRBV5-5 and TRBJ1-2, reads DAGVTQSPTHLIKTRGQQVTLRCSPISGHKSVSWYQQVLGQGPQFIFQYYEKEERGRGNFPDRFSARQFPNYSSELNVNALLLGDSALYLCASSRLQGIDYGYTFGSGTRLTVV.

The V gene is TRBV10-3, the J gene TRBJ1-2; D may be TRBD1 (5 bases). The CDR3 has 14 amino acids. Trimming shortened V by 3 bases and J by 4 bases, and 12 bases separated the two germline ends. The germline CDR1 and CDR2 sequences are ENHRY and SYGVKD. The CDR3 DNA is TGTGCCATCAGTGAACTCCTCGGGACCTATGGCTACACCTTC. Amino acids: CAISELLGTYGYTF.

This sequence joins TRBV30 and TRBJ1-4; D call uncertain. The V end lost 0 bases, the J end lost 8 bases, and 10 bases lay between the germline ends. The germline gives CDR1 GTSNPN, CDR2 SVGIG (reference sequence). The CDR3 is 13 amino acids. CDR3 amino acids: CAWSVRVNEKLFF. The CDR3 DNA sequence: TGTGCCTGGAGTGTAAGGGTGAACGAAAAACTGTTTTTT.

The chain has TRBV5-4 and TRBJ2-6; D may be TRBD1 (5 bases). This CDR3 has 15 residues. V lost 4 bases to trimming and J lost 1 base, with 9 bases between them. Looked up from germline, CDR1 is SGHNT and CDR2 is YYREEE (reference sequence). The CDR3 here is CASSVQGSGANVLTF. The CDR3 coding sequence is TGTGCCAGCAGCGTTCAGGGTTCTGGGGCCAACGTCCTGACTTTC.

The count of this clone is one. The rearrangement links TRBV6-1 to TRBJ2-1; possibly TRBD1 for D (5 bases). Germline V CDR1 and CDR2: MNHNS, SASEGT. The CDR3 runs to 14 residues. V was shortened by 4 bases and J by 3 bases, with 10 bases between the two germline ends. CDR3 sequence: CASSGSDSYNEQFF. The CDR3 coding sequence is TGTGCCAGCAGTGGTTCCGACAGCTACAATGAGCAGTTCTTC.

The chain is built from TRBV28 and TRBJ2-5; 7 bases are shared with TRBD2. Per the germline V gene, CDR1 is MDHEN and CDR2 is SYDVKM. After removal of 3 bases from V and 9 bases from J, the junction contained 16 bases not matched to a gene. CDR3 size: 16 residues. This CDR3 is CASSFSSGGLQRAQYF. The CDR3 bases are TGTGCCAGCAGTTTTTCTAGCGGAGGATTACAGAGGGCCCAGTACTTC. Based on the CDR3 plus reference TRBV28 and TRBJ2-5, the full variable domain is DVKVTQSSRYLVKRTGEKVFLECVQDMDHENMFWYRQDPGLGLRLIYFSYDVKMKEKGDIPEGYSVSREKKERFSLILESASTNQTSMYLCASSFSSGGLQRAQYFGPGTRLLVL.

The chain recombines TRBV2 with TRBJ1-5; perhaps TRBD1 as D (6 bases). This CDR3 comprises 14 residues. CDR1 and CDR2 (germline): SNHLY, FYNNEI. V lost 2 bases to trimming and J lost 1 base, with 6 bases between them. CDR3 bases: TGTGCCAGCAGTGAACAGGGGAGCAATCAGCCCCAGCATTTT. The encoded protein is CASSEQGSNQPQHF.

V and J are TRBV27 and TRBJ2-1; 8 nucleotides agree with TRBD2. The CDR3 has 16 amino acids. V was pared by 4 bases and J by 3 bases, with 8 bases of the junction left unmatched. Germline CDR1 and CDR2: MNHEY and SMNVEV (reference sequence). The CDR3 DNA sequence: TGTGCCAGCAGTTCGCGGGGGGCAGTTAACTACAATGAGCAGTTCTTC. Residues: CASSSRGAVNYNEQFF.

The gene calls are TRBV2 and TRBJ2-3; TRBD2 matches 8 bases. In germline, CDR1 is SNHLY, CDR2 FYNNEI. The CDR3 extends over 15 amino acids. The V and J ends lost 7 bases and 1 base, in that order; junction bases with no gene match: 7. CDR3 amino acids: CASIFDSGGTDTQYF. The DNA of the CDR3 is TGTGCCAGCATCTTTGATAGCGGGGGCACAGATACGCAGTATTTT.

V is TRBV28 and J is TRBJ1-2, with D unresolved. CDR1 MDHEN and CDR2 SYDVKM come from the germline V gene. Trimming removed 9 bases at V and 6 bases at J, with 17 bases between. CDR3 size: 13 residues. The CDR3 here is CASLRSIRDGYTF. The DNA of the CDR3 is TGTGCCAGTCTCCGCTCAATACGGGATGGCTACACCTTC.

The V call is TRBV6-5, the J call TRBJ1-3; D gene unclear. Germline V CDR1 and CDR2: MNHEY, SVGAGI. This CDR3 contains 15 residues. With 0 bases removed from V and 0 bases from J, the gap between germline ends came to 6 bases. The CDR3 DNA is TGTGCCAGCAGTTACTCGATTTCCTCTGGAAACACCATATATTTT. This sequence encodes CASSYSISSGNTIYF.

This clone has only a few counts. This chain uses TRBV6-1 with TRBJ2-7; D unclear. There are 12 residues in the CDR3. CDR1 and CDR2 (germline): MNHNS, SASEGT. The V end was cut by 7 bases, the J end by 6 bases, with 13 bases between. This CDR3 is CASNLRVGEQYF. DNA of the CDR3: TGTGCCAGCAATCTTAGGGTGGGCGAGCAGTACTTC.

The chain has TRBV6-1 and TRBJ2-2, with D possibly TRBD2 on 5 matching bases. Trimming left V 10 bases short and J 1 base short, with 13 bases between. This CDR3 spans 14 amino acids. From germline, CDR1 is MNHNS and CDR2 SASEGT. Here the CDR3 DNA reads TGTGCCATCGCCGTGGGAGTGAACACCGGGGAGCTGTTTTTT. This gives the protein CAIAVGVNTGELFF.

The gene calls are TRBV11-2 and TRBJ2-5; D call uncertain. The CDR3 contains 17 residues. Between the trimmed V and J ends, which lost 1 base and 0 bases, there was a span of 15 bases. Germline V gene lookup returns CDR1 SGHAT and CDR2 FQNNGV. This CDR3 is CASSLGVGRLYQETQYF. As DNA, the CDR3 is TGTGCCAGCAGCTTAGGTGTCGGCAGATTGTACCAAGAGACCCAGTACTTC.

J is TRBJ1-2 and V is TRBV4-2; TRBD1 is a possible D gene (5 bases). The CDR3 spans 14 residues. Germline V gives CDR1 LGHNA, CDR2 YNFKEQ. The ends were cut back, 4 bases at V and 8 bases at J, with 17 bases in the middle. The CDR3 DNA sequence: TGTGCCAGCAGCCCAGATGGGGCCCTCGGAGGCTACACCTTC. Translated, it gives CASSPDGALGGYTF.

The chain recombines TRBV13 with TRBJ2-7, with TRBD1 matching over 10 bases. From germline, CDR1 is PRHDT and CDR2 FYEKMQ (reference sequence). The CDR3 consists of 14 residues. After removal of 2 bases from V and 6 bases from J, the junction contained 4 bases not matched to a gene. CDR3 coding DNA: TGTGCCAGCAGCTTACGACAGGGGGCGGGCGAGCAGTACTTC. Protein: CASSLRQGAGEQYF.

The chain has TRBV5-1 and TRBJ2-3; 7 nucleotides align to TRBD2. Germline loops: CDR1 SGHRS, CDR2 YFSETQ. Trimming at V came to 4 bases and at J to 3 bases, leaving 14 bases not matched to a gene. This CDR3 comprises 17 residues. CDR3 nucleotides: TGCGCCAGCAGCCTGCCCGCCGAGGGAGGGAGGACAGATACGCAGTATTTT. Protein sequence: CASSLPAEGGRTDTQYF.

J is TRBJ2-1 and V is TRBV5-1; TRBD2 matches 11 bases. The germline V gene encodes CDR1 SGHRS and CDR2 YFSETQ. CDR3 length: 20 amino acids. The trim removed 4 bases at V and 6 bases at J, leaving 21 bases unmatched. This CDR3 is CASSPLLTSGIPSILNEQFF. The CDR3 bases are TGCGCCAGCAGCCCCTTACTGACTAGCGGGATACCCTCGATACTCAATGAGCAGTTCTTC.

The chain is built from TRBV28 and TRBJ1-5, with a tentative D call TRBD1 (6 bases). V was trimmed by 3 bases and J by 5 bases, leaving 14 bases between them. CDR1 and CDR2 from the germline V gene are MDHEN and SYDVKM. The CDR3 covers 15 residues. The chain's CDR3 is CASSLMGAGYQPQHF. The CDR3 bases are TGTGCCAGCAGTTTGATGGGGGCCGGGTATCAGCCCCAGCATTTT.

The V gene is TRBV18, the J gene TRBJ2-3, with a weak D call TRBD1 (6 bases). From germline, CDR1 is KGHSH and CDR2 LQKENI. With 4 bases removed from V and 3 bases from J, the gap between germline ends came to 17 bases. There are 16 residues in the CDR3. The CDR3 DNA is TGTGCCAGCTCACGGGCGACAGGCCTGGGGACAGATACGCAGTATTTT. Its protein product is CASSRATGLGTDTQYF.

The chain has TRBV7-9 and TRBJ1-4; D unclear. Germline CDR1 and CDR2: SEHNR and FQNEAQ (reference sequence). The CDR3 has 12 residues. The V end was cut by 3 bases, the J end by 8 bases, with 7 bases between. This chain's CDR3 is CASSLNHEKLFF. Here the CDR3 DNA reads TGTGCCAGCAGCTTGAACCACGAAAAACTGTTTTTT.

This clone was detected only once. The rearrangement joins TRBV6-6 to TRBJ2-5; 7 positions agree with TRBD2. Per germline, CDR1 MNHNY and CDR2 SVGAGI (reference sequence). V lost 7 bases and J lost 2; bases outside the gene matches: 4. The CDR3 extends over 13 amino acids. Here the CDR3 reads CASKRDPQETQYF. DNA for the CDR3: TGTGCCAGCAAGCGGGACCCGCAAGAGACCCAGTACTTC.

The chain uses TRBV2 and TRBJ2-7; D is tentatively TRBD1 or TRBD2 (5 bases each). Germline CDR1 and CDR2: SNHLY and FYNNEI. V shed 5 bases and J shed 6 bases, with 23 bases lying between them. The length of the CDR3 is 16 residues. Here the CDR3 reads CASSPRSGTAFGEQYF. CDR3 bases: TGTGCCAGCAGTCCACGATCCGGGACGGCTTTTGGCGAGCAGTACTTC.